A single sample is the source of the 7 T cell receptor beta chains below, sequenced in a study of cytomegalovirus exposure and HLA in healthy donors. PCR used 60 Vbeta primers and 13 Jbeta primers. This table comes from immunoSEQ multiplex PCR, and its TCRdb copy is limited to in-frame clones, with some not included. Here the sample spans fewer than 200,000 clones, roughly 10% being singletons. Sequencing used PBMCs. The receptors originated from a woman in her twenties or thirties in good health and CMV-seropositive.

This clone appeared a few times. V usage is TRBV6-1 and J usage is TRBJ2-3; D not resolved. CDR3 size: 15 residues. The germline V gene encodes CDR1 MNHNS and CDR2 SASEGT. Trimming removed 1 base at V and 2 bases at J, with 10 bases between. CDR3 nucleotides: TGTGCCAGCAGTGAAGATCTCTTGGCCACAGATACGCAGTATTTT. Translation gives CASSEDLLATDTQYF.

This clone came up a few times. The CDR3: CASSLNYEQYF. The DNA of the CDR3 is TGTGCCAGCAGTCTAAACTACGAGCAGTACTTC. The chain employs TRBV2 and TRBJ2-7; D gene ambiguous. This CDR3 has 11 amino acids. Germline lookup yields CDR1 SNHLY and CDR2 FYNNEI. V lost 5 bases and J 3 bases, leaving 5 bases between the germline ends.

This clone has only a few counts. The rearrangement joins TRBV5-1 to TRBJ2-1; TRBD2 matches at 7 bases. J gave up 4 bases and V 4 bases, and 11 bases lay outside the gene matches. Per germline, CDR1 SGHRS and CDR2 YFSETQ. This CDR3 is 16 amino acids long. CDR3 amino acids: CASSLEGGSWYNEQFF. CDR3 in DNA: TGCGCCAGCAGCCTGGAAGGCGGGAGTTGGTACAATGAGCAGTTCTTC.

Concerning this clone itself: The junction departs from the called germline gene at one end, perhaps through a read error. The CDR3 protein is CAWTVGTGSSEQYF. The CDR3 bases are TGTGCCTGGACGGTCGGGACAGGGTCCTCCGAGCAGTACTTC. The chain couples TRBV30 to TRBJ2-7; TRBD1 matches at 9 bases. The CDR3 is made up of 14 amino acids. Germline V gene lookup returns CDR1 GTSNPN and CDR2 SVGIG (reference sequence).

This clone has just a few counts. V and J are TRBV9 and TRBJ2-2; tentatively, D is TRBD1 (6 bases). This CDR3 has 16 amino acids. With 2 bases removed from V and 1 base from J, the gap between germline ends came to 12 bases. CDR1 is SGDLS, CDR2 YYNGEE, per germline. CDR3 region: CASSVMGHLNTGELFF. CDR3 bases: TGTGCCAGCAGCGTCATGGGACACTTGAACACCGGGGAGCTGTTTTTT.

This clone was counted between two and nine times. The V call is TRBV5-1, the J call TRBJ2-5, with 11 positions matching TRBD1. The CDR3 contains 16 residues. V was clipped by 3 bases and J by 5 bases; unmatched bases: 9. Germline CDR1 is SGHRS and CDR2 is YFSETQ. CDR3 sequence: CASSWDRGFSEETQYF. In DNA, the CDR3 is TGCGCCAGCAGCTGGGACAGGGGGTTTTCCGAGGAGACCCAGTACTTC.

The sample holds a few counts of this clone. V usage is TRBV25-1 and J usage is TRBJ1-2; 7 nucleotides agree with TRBD1. The CDR3 is made up of 13 amino acids. The V gene's germline CDR1 is MGHDK and CDR2 SYGVNS. V shed 5 bases and J 7 bases; nucleotides not matched to a gene: 7. CDR3: CASSLRGTGGYTF. The CDR3 DNA reads TGTGCCAGCAGTCTCAGGGGGACGGGTGGCTACACCTTC.